Below are 22 T cell receptor beta chains sequenced from a single sample in a study of regulatory T cells in long-lasting Graves disease. As for time point: newly diagnosed GD, antithyroid drugs for less than 3 months. With RNA extracted from PBMCs as input, the TCR library was made. To make TCR beta libraries, researchers used iRepertoire HTBI primers and Arm-PCR of CDR3 regions. TCRdb re-derived calls from the multiplex PCR reads in MiXCR, one entry per CDR3 protein. The sample consists of about 560,000 distinct CDR3 sequences, about 16% of them appearing once. These same data were also listed under a study on T cells in Graves' hyperthyroidism and ophthalmopathy.

The sample consisted of peripheral blood mononuclear cells (PBMCs), taken at new diagnosis, from a patient treated with antithyroid drugs. These receptors were taken from a man between 18 and 29 years old with Graves disease.

This clonotype was recorded at least ten times. The V and J genes are TRBV28 and TRBJ2-3; the match to TRBD2 covers 8 bases. CDR1 is MDHEN and CDR2 is SYDVKM in the germline V gene. V gave up 5 bases and J gave up 7 bases; unmatched junction bases: 20. The CDR3 has 18 amino acids. CDR3 coding DNA: TGTGCCAGCAGTGGGGAAGGAGCGGGAGAGGTGGGACGGCATACGCAGTATTTT. This codes for CASSGEGAGEVGRHTQYF.

This chain links TRBV14 with TRBJ2-1; 15 bases agree with TRBD2. The CDR3 totals 17 residues. V lost 0 bases, J lost 6 bases, and 3 bases stayed unmatched. Germline V gene lookup returns CDR1 SGHDN and CDR2 FVKESK. CDR3 residues: CASSQDGLAGGPNEQFF. In nucleotides, the CDR3 is TGTGCCAGCAGCCAAGATGGACTAGCGGGAGGGCCCAATGAGCAGTTCTTC.

This clonotype was recorded a few times. The V and J genes are TRBV2 and TRBJ2-5, with 9 positions matching TRBD2. Per the germline V gene, CDR1 is SNHLY and CDR2 is FYNNEI. This CDR3 has 15 amino acids. Trimming removed 6 bases from V and 5 bases from J; junction bases left unmatched: 10. The CDR3 DNA reads as TGTGCCAGCAGCCCGACTAGCGGAGGGGCGGAGACCCAGTACTTC. Its protein is CASSPTSGGAETQYF.

This clonotype was found many times. The chain recombines TRBV27 with TRBJ1-5; D unresolved. From germline, CDR1 is MNHEY and CDR2 SMNVEV (reference sequence). The ends were cut back, 4 bases at V and 6 bases at J, with 7 bases in the middle. The CDR3 loop spans 12 amino acids. CDR3: CASSSWGQPQHF. The CDR3 DNA reads TGTGCCAGCAGTTCGTGGGGTCAGCCCCAGCATTTT.

This clonotype was seen many times. This chain links TRBV18 with TRBJ1-2; 8 nucleotides agree with TRBD1. Germline trimming cut 2 bases from V and 10 bases from J; bases unmatched to any gene: 9. This CDR3 is 14 amino acids long. Germline V gene sequence: CDR1 KGHSH, CDR2 LQKENI. The CDR3, as DNA: TGTGCCAGCTCACCAAGTGAGACAGGGGTCTTCTACACCTTC. It specifies CASSPSETGVFYTF.

The V call is TRBV14, the J call TRBJ1-1; D gene uncertain. With 2 bases removed from V and 6 bases from J, the gap between germline ends came to 7 bases. The CDR3 totals 12 residues. Germline V CDR1 and CDR2: SGHDN, FVKESK. In DNA, the CDR3 is TGTGCCAGCAGCCAAAGTTGGTCTGAAGCTTTCTTT. It translates to CASSQSWSEAFF.

The table lists this clonotype with many counts. The chain has TRBV5-1 and TRBJ2-7, with 10 nucleotides matching TRBD1. This CDR3 is built from 15 residues. The V gene's germline CDR1 is SGHRS and CDR2 YFSETQ. The V gene end was trimmed by 4 bases and the J gene end by 2 bases; junction bases not matched to a gene: 6. The CDR3 protein is CASSLGTGETYEQYF. The DNA of the CDR3 is TGCGCCAGCAGCCTCGGGACAGGGGAAACCTACGAGCAGTACTTC.

The chain has TRBV20-1 and TRBJ2-7, with a weak D call TRBD2 (7 bases). Deletions cut 6 bases from V and 1 base from J, with 28 bases between. This CDR3 region has 18 residues. CDR1 and CDR2 from the germline V gene are DFQATT and SNEGSKA (reference sequence). The CDR3 is CSARNPGGRLADSYEQYF. The CDR3 nucleotides are TGCAGTGCAAGGAACCCGGGGGGCAGGCTAGCGGATTCCTACGAGCAGTACTTC.

At least ten counts were recorded for this clonotype. The rearrangement uses TRBV29-1 and TRBJ2-1; D is possibly TRBD2 (6 bases). This CDR3 comprises 15 residues. Germline V CDR1 and CDR2: SQVTM, ANQGSEA. V dropped 1 base and J dropped 0 bases, with 10 bases sitting between them. CDR3 in amino acids: CSVEGVAASYNEQFF. CDR3 coding DNA: TGCAGCGTTGAAGGAGTAGCGGCCTCCTACAATGAGCAGTTCTTC.

The sample holds many counts of this clonotype. V and J are TRBV20-1 and TRBJ2-3, with D perhaps TRBD1 (6 bases). V lost 5 bases, J lost 3 bases, and 12 bases lay in between. The CDR3 contains 13 residues. In germline, CDR1 is DFQATT, CDR2 SNEGSKA (reference sequence). The CDR3 spells CSASDSRTDTQYF. Here the CDR3 DNA reads TGCAGTGCTTCGGACAGTAGAACAGATACGCAGTATTTT.

This clonotype was observed a few times. This rearrangement joins TRBV27 to TRBJ1-1; TRBD1 matches 7 bases. This CDR3 has 11 residues. Germline CDR1 reads MNHEY; CDR2 reads SMNVEV (reference sequence). V shed 6 bases and J 6 bases; nucleotides not matched to a gene: 1. CDR3 in amino acids: CASSDRAEAFF. CDR3 bases: TGTGCCAGCAGCGACAGGGCTGAAGCTTTCTTT.

The genes are TRBV12-3 or TRBV12-4 and TRBJ1-5; D is unclear. V lost 6 bases to trimming and J lost 5 bases, with 14 bases between them. This CDR3 spans 14 amino acids. CDR3 amino acids: CASSGERPHQPQHF. DNA of the CDR3: TGTGCCAGCAGCGGGGAACGCCCGCATCAGCCCCAGCATTTT.

This clonotype was recorded at least ten times. The rearrangement links TRBV29-1 to TRBJ2-5; the match to TRBD1 covers 8 bases. Germline CDR1 and CDR2: SQVTM and ANQGSEA. The CDR3 has 13 residues. The V segment lost 6 bases and the J segment 2 bases; nucleotides outside the gene matches: 5. The CDR3 DNA sequence: TGCAGCGTAAAGGGACAGGCGCAAGAGACCCAGTACTTC. Translation gives CSVKGQAQETQYF.

This clonotype has a handful of counts. This CDR3 is CASSLMGGGDMNTEAFF. The DNA for the CDR3 is TGTGCCAGCAGCTTGATGGGGGGCGGCGATATGAACACTGAAGCTTTCTTT. This chain links TRBV5-6 with TRBJ1-1; the D gene is possibly TRBD1 (6 bases). Trimming pared 1 base from V and 0 bases from J, leaving 16 bases between. Looked up from germline, CDR1 is SGHDT and CDR2 is YYEEEE. The CDR3 consists of 17 residues.

This clonotype was counted ten times or more. The chain employs TRBV3-1 and TRBJ2-1; TRBD2 agrees at 10 bases. Germline CDR1 is LGHDT and CDR2 is YNNKEL (reference sequence). V lost 0 bases and J lost 6; bases outside the gene matches: 8. The CDR3 is 17 amino acids. CDR3 amino acids: CASSQESGVAGGNEQFF. CDR3 bases: TGTGCCAGCAGCCAAGAGTCGGGGGTAGCGGGAGGCAATGAGCAGTTCTTC.

In its sample, this clonotype was seen many times. V usage is TRBV5-1 and J usage is TRBJ2-7; D gene ambiguous. V gave up 0 bases and J gave up 3 bases, with 22 bases separating them. Germline V gene sequence: CDR1 SGHRS, CDR2 YFSETQ. There are 18 residues in the CDR3. The CDR3 here is CASSLDRVRLTVGYEQYF. The CDR3, as DNA: TGCGCCAGCAGCTTGGATAGGGTTAGACTCACCGTCGGCTACGAGCAGTACTTC.

This clonotype was counted at least ten times. The chain employs TRBV11-1 and TRBJ2-5; D is uncertain. The CDR3 loop spans 12 amino acids. The germline V and J ends were trimmed by 3 bases and 5 bases, with 7 bases remaining between them. Per the germline V gene, CDR1 is SGHAT and CDR2 is FQDESV (reference sequence). The CDR3 region is CASSFGFETQYF. The CDR3 DNA follows: TGTGCCAGCAGCTTCGGGTTTGAGACCCAGTACTTC. Supplemented by reference TRBV11-1 and TRBJ2-5, the full variable domain reads EAEVAQSPRYKITEKSQAVAFWCDPISGHATLYWYRQILGQGPELLVQFQDESVVDDSQLPKDRFSAERLKGVDSTLKIQPAELGDSAMYLCASSFGFETQYFGPGTRLLVL.

In its sample, this clonotype was seen many times. V gene TRBV12-3 or TRBV12-4 combines with J gene TRBJ1-2; D possibly corresponds to TRBD1 (6 bases). This CDR3 region has 14 residues. V lost 6 bases and J 7 bases, leaving 18 bases between the germline ends. CDR3 coding DNA: TGTGCCAGCAGCACGGAGGGGGTGGGCATTGGCTACACCTTC. Its protein is CASSTEGVGIGYTF.

This clonotype appeared a few times. The chain combines TRBV2 with TRBJ2-1; D is undetermined. The germline V and J ends were trimmed by 3 bases and 0 bases, with 3 bases remaining between them. This CDR3 is built from 13 residues. From germline, CDR1 is SNHLY and CDR2 FYNNEI. CDR3 residues: CASSDYSYNEQFF. CDR3 in DNA: TGTGCCAGCAGTGATTACTCCTACAATGAGCAGTTCTTC. Full variable domain (remainder filled in from reference TRBV2 and TRBJ2-1): EPEVTQTPSHQVTQMGQEVILRCVPISNHLYFYWYRQILGQKVEFLVSFYNNEISEKSEIFDDQFSVERPDGSNFTLKIRSTKLEDSAMYFCASSDYSYNEQFFGPGTRLTVL.

This clonotype was detected a few times. The rearrangement joins TRBV6-1 to TRBJ1-2; D perhaps matches TRBD1 (5 bases). V lost 5 bases and J 1 base, leaving 11 bases between the germline ends. Germline V gene lookup returns CDR1 MNHNS and CDR2 SASEGT. The length of the CDR3 is 14 residues. The CDR3 here is CASSRDGNNYGYTF. In nucleotides, the CDR3 is TGTGCCAGCAGTCGGGACGGGAATAACTATGGCTACACCTTC.

This chain links TRBV7-2 with TRBJ2-7; weak D call: TRBD2 (5 bases). This CDR3 is 13 amino acids long. Between the trimmed V and J ends, which lost 1 base and 5 bases, there was a span of 9 bases. Germline CDR1 SGHTA, CDR2 FQGNSA. The CDR3 is CASSLGFGDEQYF. CDR3 DNA: TGTGCCAGCAGCTTAGGCTTCGGGGACGAGCAGTACTTC.

This clonotype was recorded at least ten times. This chain uses TRBV30 with TRBJ2-1; the D gene is possibly TRBD2 (5 bases). Trimming stripped 7 bases from V and 1 base from J, with 11 bases between. The CDR3 loop spans 13 amino acids. Germline lookup yields CDR1 GTSNPN and CDR2 SVGIG (reference sequence). CDR3 nucleotides: TGTGCCTCTACCACTAGTTCCTACAATGAGCAGTTCTTC. Translation: CASTTSSYNEQFF.